The 14 T cell receptor beta chains given below trace back to one sample, sequenced in a study of CD8+ T cells in alopecia areata. The treatment: oral pan-JAK inhibitor, 5-10 mg twice daily. Once RNA had been extracted, it was reverse transcribed into cDNA to act as the sequencing template. Here immunoSEQ multiplex PCR was the method, and the copy in TCRdb shows in-frame clones only, minus some. Among 150,000 to 200,000 clones, approximately 57% were seen once, and the ten largest hold 1%. Sequenced here: CD4+ T cells sorted from blood, sampled at week 24, from a patient treated with tofacitinib. Receptor source: a human donor with alopecia areata.

The chain employs TRBV29-1 and TRBJ2-1; 7 nucleotides match TRBD2. V dropped 7 bases and J dropped 8; count of bases not matched to a gene: 5. The V gene's germline CDR1 is SQVTM and CDR2 ANQGSEA. This CDR3 is 11 amino acids long. The CDR3 sequence: CSGKTSYEQFF. CDR3 in DNA: TGCAGCGGGAAGACTAGCTATGAGCAGTTCTTC.

This chain links TRBV5-6 with TRBJ2-3; 11 bases are shared with TRBD1. The CDR3 runs 14 residues. Germline loops: CDR1 SGHDT, CDR2 YYEEEE. With V trimmed by 4 bases and J by 3 bases, 1 base remained unmatched. CDR3 sequence reads: CASSRDRGTDTQYF. The DNA of the CDR3 is TGTGCCAGCAGCCGGGACAGGGGGACAGATACGCAGTATTTT.

This rearrangement joins TRBV30 to TRBJ2-5; 11 bases fit TRBD2. The CDR3 has 15 residues. The germline V gene encodes CDR1 GTSNPN and CDR2 SVGIG (reference sequence). Trimming took 4 bases from V and 3 from J; bases not matched to a gene: 7. The CDR3 bases are TGTGCCTGGACCTCCGGACTAGCGGGCGAAGAGACCCAGTACTTC. This sequence encodes CAWTSGLAGEETQYF.

CDR3 in DNA: TGTGCCAGCAGCCAAAGGGGTACGGGGACTCATAATTCACCCCTCCACTTT. It yields the protein CASSQRGTGTHNSPLHF. The chain couples TRBV14 to TRBJ1-6; D may be TRBD1 (5 bases). V was shortened by 2 bases and J by 5 bases, with 16 bases between the two germline ends. Germline-derived CDR1 and CDR2 are SGHDN and FVKESK. The CDR3 is 17 residues long.

This clone turned up a few times. The chain's CDR3 is CASSQGPTEAINEKLFF. CDR3 sequence (DNA): TGCGCCAGCAGCCAAGGTCCCACAGAGGCCATTAATGAAAAACTGTTTTTT. The chain combines TRBV4-3 with TRBJ1-4; D gene unclear. The CDR3 runs 17 residues. Trimming left V 1 base short and J 4 bases short, with 16 bases between. The germline V gene encodes CDR1 LGHNA and CDR2 YSLEER.

In its sample, this clone was seen a few times. CDR3 loop: CASRNTRGNTEAFF. The CDR3 region has the DNA TGCGCCAGCCGGAACACGCGGGGGAACACTGAAGCTTTCTTT. V gene TRBV10-2 combines with J gene TRBJ1-1; D not certain. V was clipped by 8 bases and J by 1 base, with 14 bases between them. Germline V gene lookup returns CDR1 WSHSY and CDR2 SAAADI. The CDR3 covers 14 residues.

In the case of this clone: Other DNA sequences of this sample code for an identical CDR3. The V and J genes are TRBV5-1 and TRBJ1-1; TRBD1 aligns across 9 bases. Germline CDR1 and CDR2: SGHRS and YFSETQ. V was pared by 2 bases and J by 1 base, with 0 bases of the junction left unmatched. There are 14 residues in the CDR3. CDR3 amino acids: CASSLQGANTEAFF. The CDR3, as DNA: TGCGCCAGCAGCTTACAGGGGGCGAACACTGAAGCTTTCTTT.

The J gene is TRBJ1-6, the V gene TRBV7-9; D is uncertain. The germline V gene has CDR1 SEHNR and CDR2 FQNEAQ (reference sequence). The CDR3 runs to 15 residues. V lost 1 base to trimming and J lost 9 bases, with 13 bases between them. CDR3 coding DNA: TGTGCCAGCAGCTTAGGGACGGCAGCAGGTTCACCCCTCCACTTT. It translates to CASSLGTAAGSPLHF.

This clone was counted between two and nine times. J is TRBJ2-7 and V is TRBV19; 12 positions match TRBD2. V was pared by 6 bases and J by 7 bases, with 7 bases of the junction left unmatched. CDR1 LNHDA and CDR2 SQIVND come from the germline V gene (reference sequence). This CDR3 region has 14 residues. The CDR3, as DNA: TGTGCCAGTAGCCCGAGACTAGCGGGGGAAGAGCAGTACTTC. Translation: CASSPRLAGEEQYF.

The rearrangement links TRBV4-3 to TRBJ2-3, with D perhaps assigned TRBD1 or TRBD2 (5 bases each). V lost 8 bases to trimming and J lost 3 bases, with 15 bases between them. Germline V gene sequence: CDR1 LGHNA, CDR2 YSLEER. This CDR3 has 14 amino acids. CDR3 region: CASGTGTLTDTQYF. The CDR3 bases are TGCGCCAGCGGGACCGGGACCCTAACAGATACGCAGTATTTT.

This chain links TRBV20-1 with TRBJ1-1, with D uncertain. The V end was cut by 6 bases, the J end by 2 bases, with 7 bases between. Germline values: CDR1 DFQATT, CDR2 SNEGSKA (reference sequence). The CDR3 has 11 amino acids. The chain's CDR3 is CSANDNTEAFF. The CDR3, as DNA: TGCAGTGCAAATGACAACACTGAAGCTTTCTTT.

This clone was detected a few times. The rearrangement links TRBV4-3 to TRBJ2-7; D remains ambiguous. Germline-derived CDR1 and CDR2 are LGHNA and YSLEER. The CDR3 totals 14 residues. The ends were cut back, 0 bases at V and 0 bases at J, with 6 bases in the middle. The CDR3 region is CASSQDQSSYEQYF. In DNA, the CDR3 is TGCGCCAGCAGCCAAGATCAAAGCTCCTACGAGCAGTACTTC.

The chain joins TRBV7-9 to TRBJ1-2; TRBD1 is a possible D gene (5 bases). The CDR3 has 13 amino acids. V was trimmed by 1 base and J by 6 bases, leaving 9 bases between them. Germline lookup yields CDR1 SEHNR and CDR2 FQNEAQ (reference sequence). CDR3 loop: CASSLVRADGYTF. For the CDR3, the DNA is TGTGCCAGCAGCTTAGTCAGGGCTGATGGCTACACCTTC.

V and J are TRBV2 and TRBJ2-2; possible D gene TRBD2, 7 bases. This CDR3 contains 17 residues. Trimming stripped 4 bases from V and 0 bases from J, with 15 bases between. Germline lookup yields CDR1 SNHLY and CDR2 FYNNEI. The DNA for the CDR3 is TGTGCCAGCAGTGGTCAGGGCGGGGGCCCGAACACCGGGGAGCTGTTTTTT. Its translation: CASSGQGGGPNTGELFF.